The 22 T cell receptor beta chains presented below share a single source sample, sequenced in a study of CD8 T cells in ankylosing spondylitis. MiXCR was run by TCRdb on the 5' RACE reads, yielding one entry per CDR3 protein. The sample holds approximately 9,000 distinct CDR3 sequences; 3.9% are singletons and the top ten take more than 9%. The sample was blood, either unsorted or a sorted T cell fraction (not recorded which). The receptor set was obtained from a female donor with ankylosing spondylitis or in good health (not recorded which).

The table lists this clonotype with many counts. The chain joins TRBV9 to TRBJ2-7, with TRBD1 identical over 9 bases. CDR1 is SGDLS and CDR2 is YYNGEE in the germline V gene. The CDR3 sequence is 14 residues long. The V and J ends lost 3 bases and 4 bases, in that order; junction bases with no gene match: 5. CDR3 coding DNA: TGTGCCAGCAGCGCCGAAGGGACAGGGTACGAGCAGTACTTC. It translates to CASSAEGTGYEQYF.

This clonotype was observed many times. V is TRBV9 and J is TRBJ1-1, with a tentative D call TRBD1 (5 bases). CDR3 size: 14 residues. The ends were cut back, 1 base at V and 1 base at J, with 8 bases in the middle. Germline V lookup: CDR1 SGDLS, CDR2 YYNGEE. Written as DNA, the CDR3 is TGTGCCAGCAGCGTACTGGACAAGAACACTGAAGCTTTCTTT. Residues: CASSVLDKNTEAFF.

This clonotype was seen at least ten times. The chain is built from TRBV9 and TRBJ2-2; 7 positions match TRBD1. Trimming cost V 3 bases and J 2 bases; bases outside gene matches: 10. Germline V CDR1 and CDR2: SGDLS, YYNGEE. This CDR3 comprises 17 residues. The DNA for the CDR3 is TGTGCCAGCAGCGACCCCGGGACAGCATCTAACACCGGGGAGCTGTTTTTT. Translating it yields CASSDPGTASNTGELFF. The variable domain in full, with the rest retrieved from reference TRBV9 and TRBJ2-2, is DSGVTQTPKHLITATGQRVTLRCSPRSGDLSVYWYQQSLDQGLQFLIQYYNGEERAKGNILERFSAQQFPDLHSELNLSSLELGDSALYFCASSDPGTASNTGELFFGEGSRLTVL.

In this sample, this clonotype is medium-sized. The rearrangement joins TRBV9 to TRBJ2-2; the match to TRBD1 covers 7 bases. V shed 0 bases, J shed 4 bases, and the junction held 6 bases outside the gene matches. This CDR3 spans 16 amino acids. CDR1 SGDLS and CDR2 YYNGEE come from the germline V gene. This CDR3 reads CASSVERGLGTGELFF. CDR3 DNA sequence: TGTGCCAGCAGCGTAGAGAGGGGGCTGGGCACCGGGGAGCTGTTTTTT.

This clonotype has at least ten counts. This sequence joins TRBV9 and TRBJ2-7; 8 positions agree with TRBD2. The ends lost 4 bases at V and 1 base at J; junction bases unmatched: 7. The germline gives CDR1 SGDLS, CDR2 YYNGEE. The CDR3 extends over 15 amino acids. CDR3 nucleotides: TGTGCCAGCAGCTCAGGGGCGGGGGGTTCCTACGAGCAGTACTTC. The encoded protein is CASSSGAGGSYEQYF.

Remarks on this clonotype: At one boundary the junction diverges from the germline segment, which might be a read error. The rearrangement uses TRBV9 and TRBJ1-2; D gene unclear. The CDR3 spans 14 residues. Germline CDR1 reads SGDLS; CDR2 reads YYNGEE. The CDR3 spells CASSGSYGCYGHTF. As DNA, the CDR3 is TGTGCCAGCAGCGGATCCTATGGATGCTATGGCCACACCTTC.

By its share, this clonotype is medium-sized. The DNA for the CDR3 is TGTGCCAGCAGCGCGCTAGCGGGGGGTGCAGAAGATACGCAGTATTTT. Translation: CASSALAGGAEDTQYF. The J gene is TRBJ2-3, the V gene TRBV9; 11 bases map to TRBD2. J was trimmed by 5 bases and V by 3 bases; bases with no gene match: 8. The length of the CDR3 is 16 residues. The germline gives CDR1 SGDLS, CDR2 YYNGEE.

This clonotype was seen many times. V usage is TRBV9 and J usage is TRBJ2-7, with 8 bases fitting TRBD1. Germline trimming cut 4 bases from V and 6 bases from J; bases unmatched to any gene: 12. Germline CDR1 and CDR2: SGDLS and YYNGEE. There are 15 residues in the CDR3. The CDR3 DNA follows: TGTGCCAGCAGCCCTCGTCCAGGACAGGGAGGCGAGCAGTACTTC. Amino acid sequence: CASSPRPGQGGEQYF.

The chain couples TRBV9 to TRBJ2-2; D is unresolved. The CDR3 consists of 14 residues. Germline CDR1 reads SGDLS; CDR2 reads YYNGEE. Trimming left V 3 bases short and J 2 bases short, with 8 bases between. CDR3: CASSAPVNTGELFF. In nucleotides, the CDR3 is TGTGCCAGCAGCGCACCAGTAAACACCGGGGAGCTGTTTTTT.

This clonotype was recorded a few times. V gene TRBV9 combines with J gene TRBJ1-1; tentative D call: TRBD1 (5 bases). The V and J ends lost 3 bases and 4 bases respectively, with 16 bases between them. Germline V gene sequence: CDR1 SGDLS, CDR2 YYNGEE. This CDR3 has 15 amino acids. Here the CDR3 reads CASSAGSVRGTEAFF. CDR3 sequence (DNA): TGTGCCAGCAGCGCAGGGTCCGTCCGGGGCACTGAAGCTTTCTTT.

This clonotype showed up many times. V gene TRBV9 combines with J gene TRBJ2-1, with 7 bases lining up with TRBD2. The V gene end was trimmed by 2 bases and the J gene end by 5 bases; junction bases not matched to a gene: 7. Germline values: CDR1 SGDLS, CDR2 YYNGEE. The CDR3 sequence is 15 residues long. DNA of the CDR3: TGTGCCAGCAGCGTGGGGGGGACCGACCACAATGAGCAGTTCTTC. Its translation is CASSVGGTDHNEQFF. Combining the CDR3 with reference TRBV9 and TRBJ2-1 gives the whole variable domain DSGVTQTPKHLITATGQRVTLRCSPRSGDLSVYWYQQSLDQGLQFLIQYYNGEERAKGNILERFSAQQFPDLHSELNLSSLELGDSALYFCASSVGGTDHNEQFFGPGTRLTVL.

This clonotype has ten or more counts. The chain employs TRBV9 and TRBJ2-3, with 10 bases matching TRBD2. The CDR3 is made up of 16 amino acids. V lost 2 bases to trimming and J lost 3 bases; unmatched junction nucleotides: 6. CDR1 and CDR2 (germline): SGDLS, YYNGEE. The CDR3 bases are TGTGCCAGCAGCGTCTCCCCTAGCGGGGGAACAGATACGCAGTATTTT. Translated, it gives CASSVSPSGGTDTQYF.

The rearrangement joins TRBV9 to TRBJ1-1, with D possibly TRBD1 on 5 matching bases. The CDR3 extends over 15 amino acids. Trimming took 4 bases from V and 2 from J, leaving 15 bases between them. CDR1 SGDLS and CDR2 YYNGEE come from the germline V gene. CDR3 sequence reads: CASSPGPELNTEAFF. As DNA, the CDR3 is TGTGCCAGCAGCCCGGGGCCGGAACTCAACACTGAAGCTTTCTTT.

By share, this clonotype counts as medium-sized. This chain joins TRBV9 and TRBJ2-7, with D perhaps matching TRBD1 (5 bases). CDR1 SGDLS and CDR2 YYNGEE come from the germline V gene. The CDR3 sequence is 17 residues long. V was cut by 1 base and J by 3 bases, with 20 bases left in between. CDR3 in amino acids: CASSVYEGDPLSYEQYF. The CDR3 DNA follows: TGTGCCAGCAGCGTATATGAAGGGGATCCTCTTAGCTACGAGCAGTACTTC.

The chain is built from TRBV9 and TRBJ2-3; tentative D call: TRBD2 (5 bases). V dropped 2 bases and J dropped 4 bases, with 11 bases sitting between them. Germline V CDR1 and CDR2: SGDLS, YYNGEE. This CDR3 contains 14 residues. Here the CDR3 reads CASSVRGIPDTQYF. The CDR3 nucleotides are TGTGCCAGCAGCGTTCGGGGAATTCCAGATACGCAGTATTTT.

In its sample, this clonotype was seen many times. The chain uses TRBV9 and TRBJ2-7; 9 bases map to TRBD2. Unmatched junction bases numbered 5, after V lost 4 bases and J lost 3 bases. Looked up from germline, CDR1 is SGDLS and CDR2 is YYNGEE. The CDR3 totals 14 residues. Here the CDR3 reads CASSRRLADYEQYF. CDR3 coding DNA: TGTGCCAGCAGCCGAAGACTAGCGGACTACGAGCAGTACTTC.

This clonotype is deemed medium-sized. This sequence joins TRBV9 and TRBJ1-2, with D tentatively TRBD1 (6 bases). The V end was cut by 0 bases, the J end by 7 bases, with 19 bases between. The CDR3 sequence is 16 residues long. The germline gives CDR1 SGDLS, CDR2 YYNGEE. The CDR3 DNA is TGTGCCAGCAGCGTAGCTACCGGCAGGGGTTCTGGTGGCTACACCTTC. Its translation is CASSVATGRGSGGYTF. The whole variable domain, remainder taken from reference TRBV9 and TRBJ1-2, is DSGVTQTPKHLITATGQRVTLRCSPRSGDLSVYWYQQSLDQGLQFLIQYYNGEERAKGNILERFSAQQFPDLHSELNLSSLELGDSALYFCASSVATGRGSGGYTFGSGTRLTVV.

This clonotype was recorded many times. The chain uses TRBV9 and TRBJ1-1; D unresolved. The germline V gene encodes CDR1 SGDLS and CDR2 YYNGEE. V shed 0 bases and J shed 5 bases, with 5 bases lying between them. The CDR3 consists of 12 residues. The CDR3 loop is CASSVGETEAFF. CDR3 DNA: TGTGCCAGCAGCGTAGGGGAGACTGAAGCTTTCTTT.

This clonotype was counted at least ten times. The chain links TRBV9 to TRBJ2-3; the D call may be TRBD1 or TRBD2 (5 bases each). The germline V and J ends were trimmed by 0 bases and 10 bases, with 12 bases remaining between them. Looked up from germline, CDR1 is SGDLS and CDR2 is YYNGEE. CDR3 length: 13 residues. The CDR3 nucleotides read TGTGCCAGCAGCGTAGATTGGGACCCATCGCAGTATTTT. Translating it yields CASSVDWDPSQYF.

This clonotype was recorded at least ten times. V and J are TRBV9 and TRBJ1-4; 7 bases agree with TRBD1. The length of the CDR3 is 13 residues. The V segment lost 4 bases and the J segment 9 bases; nucleotides outside the gene matches: 6. The germline CDR1 and CDR2 sequences are SGDLS and YYNGEE. This CDR3 is CASSPNRGKKLFF. The CDR3, as DNA: TGTGCCAGCAGCCCTAACAGGGGTAAAAAACTGTTTTTT.

This clonotype was seen many times. The chain has TRBV9 and TRBJ2-1; 10 positions agree with TRBD2. CDR1 is SGDLS, CDR2 YYNGEE, per germline. The CDR3 is 16 amino acids. The junction had 9 bases not matched to a gene; V was cut back by 2 bases and J by 7 bases. As DNA, the CDR3 is TGTGCCAGCAGCGTGCCAGCGGGGGGGCCACGGAATGAGCAGTTCTTC. This translates into CASSVPAGGPRNEQFF.

The table lists this clonotype with many counts. Here the CDR3 DNA reads TGTGCCAGCAGCGTAGGGCACCCTTACGAGCAGTACTTC. Encoded protein: CASSVGHPYEQYF. The V and J genes are TRBV9 and TRBJ2-7; no clear D gene. CDR3 length equals 13 residues. Per germline, CDR1 SGDLS and CDR2 YYNGEE. Deletions cut 0 bases from V and 4 bases from J, with 8 bases between.